This TCR beta chain was sequenced in a study of response to subunit inactivated influenza vaccine. TCRdb itself ran the RT-PCR reads through MiXCR, one entry per CDR3 protein. The sample shows around 580,000 distinct CDR3 sequences, about 12% of them seen only once. Germline V gene data show CDR1 as MNHEY and CDR2 as SVGAGI. The germline V and J ends were trimmed by 1 base and 7 bases, with 20 bases remaining between them. The CDR3 is 17 residues long. This clonotype originated in a middle-aged man who received an inactivated influenza vaccine. V and J are TRBV6-5 and TRBJ2-1; D is possibly TRBD2 (5 bases). Here the sequenced sample was PBMCs from blood, taken on the day of vaccination. The CDR3 nucleotides are TGTGCCAGCAGTTACTTAACGAGGGTTGCCTCATCTAATGAGCAGTTCTTC. As protein: CASSYLTRVASSNEQFF.